This TCR beta chain was recorded in a study of human CD8 memory T cell subsets. General study points: By Chao1 estimates, precursor exhausted T cells appeared less diverse than stem-like memory T cells. The stem-like memory and precursor exhausted T cell populations displayed similarly high diversity, which was not the case for effector memory cells.

Isolation of the PBMC, which involved density gradient separation, used buffy coats from healthy donors. A negative magnetic separation step was used to enrich total CD8+ T cells. UMI-labeled 5' RACE yielded the TCR beta libraries. TCRdb reanalyzed the 5' RACE reads, giving one entry per CDR3 protein sequence and no DNA. This listing includes 5,000 to 7,500 distinct CDR3 sequences. This clonotype counts as medium-sized by frequency. The antigen remains unidentified. The germline gives CDR1 SGHAT, CDR2 FQNNGV. The CDR3 runs to 16 residues. The chain recombines TRBV11-2 with TRBJ2-5; there is no DNA to check the TCRdb D call of TRBD2. The material sequenced was CD8+ effector memory T cells (TEM) sorted from PBMCs. As for subset: effector memory CD8 T cells, CCR7- CD45RO+ CD95+. This TCR was recovered from a human donor in good health. The CDR3 region is CASSSFTAGVGETQYF.